A single sample is the source of the 20 T cell receptor beta chains below, sequenced in a study of vaccination and CD4 T cells after COVID-19. Treatment described: roughly ten-day PBMC culture with coronavirus spike peptide pools or control peptides (ViraFEST assay). Antigens for these TCRs are unknown. An Oncomine TCR Beta short-read assay was used to sequence the DNA from cultured CD4+ T cells. MiXCR, run by TCRdb on the PCR reads, gives a single entry per CDR3 protein. The repertoire holds about 19,000 distinct CDR3 sequences, with 38% as singletons. Sequenced: cultured CD4+ T cells from blood. The receptors were sampled from a human donor with COVID-19.

The chain recombines TRBV3-1 with TRBJ1-6; no firm D call. The germline V and J ends were trimmed by 1 base and 8 bases, with 15 bases remaining between them. CDR3 length: 16 amino acids. In germline, CDR1 is LGHDT, CDR2 YNNKEL (reference sequence). CDR3 DNA sequence: TGTGCCAGCAGCCAAGGAAAAGGCCGGGGTTATTCACCCCTCCACTTT. Translation: CASSQGKGRGYSPLHF.

J is TRBJ2-2 and V is TRBV7-6; weak D call: TRBD2 (6 bases). The CDR3 runs 16 residues. The germline V and J ends were trimmed by 5 bases and 3 bases, with 16 bases remaining between them. From germline, CDR1 is SGHVS and CDR2 FNYEAQ. The CDR3 sequence: CASSPLAGTYTGELFF. DNA for the CDR3: TGTGCCAGCAGCCCCCTCGCGGGAACTTACACCGGGGAGCTGTTTTTT.

The J gene is TRBJ2-3, the V gene TRBV20-1; 9 positions match TRBD2. The CDR3 consists of 15 residues. The V gene end was trimmed by 5 bases and the J gene end by 5 bases; junction bases not matched to a gene: 11. Germline CDR1 and CDR2: DFQATT and SNEGSKA (reference sequence). CDR3 coding DNA: TGCAGTGCTGCAGGCGGGGGGGCCATGGGAGATACGCAGTATTTT. It specifies CSAAGGGAMGDTQYF.

J is TRBJ1-1 and V is TRBV12-3 or TRBV12-4, with a weak D call TRBD1 (6 bases). The CDR3 sequence is 15 residues long. Between the trimmed V and J ends, which lost 5 bases and 0 bases, there was a span of 13 bases. CDR3: CASSLRTVMNTEAFF. CDR3 DNA sequence: TGTGCCAGCAGTCTCCGGACAGTCATGAACACTGAAGCTTTCTTT.

This clonotype has a handful of counts. The rearrangement uses TRBV30 and TRBJ2-2, with unresolved D. Per the germline V gene, CDR1 is GTSNPN and CDR2 is SVGIG (reference sequence). V was pared by 1 base and J by 7 bases, with 10 bases between. The CDR3 has 13 amino acids. DNA of the CDR3: TGTGCCTGGAGTGCGTCGGCCGGCGGGGAGCTGTTTTTT. The encoded protein is CAWSASAGGELFF.

A few counts support this clonotype. The V gene is TRBV6-1, the J gene TRBJ2-2, with a possible D match to TRBD2 (5 bases). Trimming left V 6 bases short and J 2 bases short, with 19 bases between. The CDR3 has 17 residues. Germline values: CDR1 MNHNS, CDR2 SASEGT. As DNA, the CDR3 is TGTGCCAGCAGCCGCGCTGGAAACCGGGGTAACACCGGGGAGCTGTTTTTT. It codes for CASSRAGNRGNTGELFF.

This chain joins TRBV27 and TRBJ1-2; 8 bases are shared with TRBD1. Germline CDR1 MNHEY, CDR2 SMNVEV (reference sequence). Unmatched junction bases numbered 5, after V lost 8 bases and J lost 0 bases. This CDR3 comprises 14 residues. The DNA of the CDR3 is TGTGCCAGCTCTCGACAGGGGACTAACTATGGCTACACCTTC. Translated, it gives CASSRQGTNYGYTF.

The chain couples TRBV10-3 to TRBJ1-3; D remains unclear. This CDR3 is 14 amino acids long. V was clipped by 4 bases and J by 0 bases, with 7 bases between them. Germline CDR1 reads ENHRY; CDR2 reads SYGVKD. In nucleotides, the CDR3 is TGTGCCATCAGTGGATCGAGCTCTGGAAACACCATATATTTT. As protein: CAISGSSSGNTIYF.

This clonotype came up a few times. The gene calls are TRBV2 and TRBJ1-2, with a tentative D call TRBD1 (5 bases). The CDR3 has 11 residues. From germline, CDR1 is SNHLY and CDR2 FYNNEI. The germline V and J ends were trimmed by 6 bases and 8 bases, with 10 bases remaining between them. The CDR3 reads CASRTEGGYTF. CDR3 coding DNA: TGTGCCAGCAGGACAGAAGGAGGCTACACCTTC.

This chain uses TRBV6-2 or TRBV6-3 with TRBJ2-7; 8 bases align to TRBD2. After removal of 5 bases from V and 5 bases from J, the junction contained 5 bases not matched to a gene. The germline V gene encodes CDR1 MNHEY and CDR2 SVGEGT. The CDR3 has 13 residues. The CDR3 sequence: CASSRAGGHEQYF. The CDR3 region has the DNA TGTGCCAGCAGTCGGGCGGGGGGCCACGAGCAGTACTTC.

In this sample, this clonotype turned up a few times. The chain is built from TRBV6-1 and TRBJ1-5, with D possibly being TRBD1 (5 bases). This CDR3 spans 15 amino acids. Germline-derived CDR1 and CDR2 are MNHNS and SASEGT. V was clipped by 1 base and J by 5 bases, with 12 bases between them. CDR3 nucleotide sequence: TGTGCCAGCAGTGAAGAGGGGAGGGGCGATCAGCCCCAGCATTTT. Translating it yields CASSEEGRGDQPQHF.

The gene calls are TRBV7-9 and TRBJ2-2, with D possibly TRBD1 on 5 matching bases. V shed 5 bases and J shed 4 bases, with 17 bases lying between them. Germline CDR1 and CDR2: SEHNR and FQNEAQ (reference sequence). CDR3 length: 16 amino acids. The CDR3 sequence: CASSHSRKGLTGELFF. The CDR3 nucleotides are TGTGCCAGCAGCCATTCTAGGAAGGGGCTCACCGGGGAGCTGTTTTTT. The full variable domain, in which reference TRBV7-9 and TRBJ2-2 provide the parts outside the CDR3, is DTGVSQNPRHKITKRGQNVTFRCDPISEHNRLYWYRQTLGQGPEFLTYFQNEAQLEKSRLLSDRFSAERPKGSFSTLEIQRTEQGDSAMYLCASSHSRKGLTGELFFGEGSRLTVL.

This clonotype was seen only once. V usage is TRBV12-3 or TRBV12-4 and J usage is TRBJ2-2; D may correspond to TRBD1 or TRBD2 (5 bases each). CDR3 size: 15 residues. V dropped 5 bases and J dropped 7 bases, with 17 bases sitting between them. CDR3 in amino acids: CASSRGLGTVGELFF. Written as DNA, the CDR3 is TGTGCCAGCAGTAGGGGCCTGGGGACCGTCGGGGAGCTGTTTTTT.

The chain combines TRBV4-2 with TRBJ2-7; TRBD2 agrees at 12 bases. The J segment lost 5 bases and the V segment lost 4 bases, leaving 6 bases of the junction unmatched. This CDR3 has 15 amino acids. Germline V gene sequence: CDR1 LGHNA, CDR2 YNFKEQ. DNA of the CDR3: TGTGCCAGCAGCCCGCTAGCGGGGGGGTCCGACGAGCAGTACTTC. Amino acids: CASSPLAGGSDEQYF.

This chain connects TRBV10-3 to TRBJ2-2, with a possible D match to TRBD2 (5 bases). The CDR3 has 15 amino acids. Germline V lookup: CDR1 ENHRY, CDR2 SYGVKD. V lost 4 bases, J lost 4 bases, and 13 bases lay in between. CDR3: CAISVFSLGTGELFF. CDR3 nucleotide sequence: TGTGCCATCAGTGTATTCTCACTAGGCACCGGGGAGCTGTTTTTT.

This clonotype was counted once. The chain employs TRBV4-3 and TRBJ1-2; D unclear. This CDR3 has 14 residues. V lost 3 bases and J lost 7, with 15 bases in between. The germline gives CDR1 LGHNA, CDR2 YSLEER. CDR3: CASSHSFQVGGYTF. In DNA form, the CDR3 reads TGCGCCAGCAGCCACAGCTTCCAGGTGGGTGGCTACACCTTC.

This clonotype has a handful of counts. The rearrangement links TRBV19 to TRBJ1-1; 8 nucleotides match TRBD1. Germline CDR1 and CDR2: LNHDA and SQIVND (reference sequence). The CDR3 spans 14 residues. Germline trimming cut 3 bases from V and 7 bases from J; bases unmatched to any gene: 7. The CDR3 region is CASSIPRGQSEAFF. CDR3 bases: TGTGCCAGTAGTATTCCCAGGGGGCAAAGTGAAGCTTTCTTT. The variable domain in full, completed from reference TRBV19 and TRBJ1-1, reads DGGITQSPKYLFRKEGQNVTLSCEQNLNHDAMYWYRQDPGQGLRLIYYSQIVNDFQKGDIAEGYSVSREKKESFPLTVTSAQKNPTAFYLCASSIPRGQSEAFFGQGTRLTVV.

This chain joins TRBV12-3 or TRBV12-4 and TRBJ1-5, with 7 bases aligning to TRBD1. This CDR3 comprises 15 residues. V dropped 6 bases and J dropped 3; count of bases not matched to a gene: 8. The CDR3, as DNA: TGTGCCAGCAGCCGAAACAGGGGTCACAATCAGCCCCAGCATTTT. The encoded protein is CASSRNRGHNQPQHF.

The chain couples TRBV20-1 to TRBJ2-7, with D possibly TRBD1 on 5 matching bases. The CDR3 totals 11 residues. Germline assignment: CDR1 DFQATT and CDR2 SNEGSKA (reference sequence). Trimming took 5 bases from V and 3 from J, leaving 8 bases between them. CDR3 DNA: TGCAGTGCTGTGACAGACTACGAGCAGTACTTC. Translating gives CSAVTDYEQYF.

V usage is TRBV7-2 and J usage is TRBJ1-5; no clear D. Trimming left V 2 bases short and J 6 bases short, with 14 bases between. The CDR3 loop spans 15 amino acids. Germline CDR1 is SGHTA and CDR2 is FQGNSA. CDR3 DNA sequence: TGTGCCAGCAGCTTAATTGGAGGGTCGGGTCAGCCCCAGCATTTT. Encoded protein: CASSLIGGSGQPQHF.